This is a list of T cell receptor beta chains from one sample in a study of CD8 T cells in Susac syndrome. TCRdb re-called the immunoSEQ multiplex PCR reads through MiXCR, storing one row per CDR3 protein. The sample consists of 150,000 to 200,000 distinct CDR3 sequences, about 95% of them appearing once. The sample taken for sequencing was CD4+ T cells from PBMCs. These receptors all stem from a human donor in good health. Each CDR3 is given with its conserved first and last residue. D genes are given only for firm matches. Clone size is stated in some rows and not others, as once, few, many or a class when expanded.

v_call	j_call	clone_size	cdr3_length	d_call	cdr3_nt	cdr3_aa
TRBV6-5	TRBJ2-2	.	14	.	TGTGCCAGCAGTTACGAGCTGAACACCGGGGAGCTGTTTTTT	CASSYELNTGELFF
TRBV29-1	TRBJ2-5	.	14	TRBD2	TGCAGCGTCAACCTAGCGGGAGGGCATGAGACCCAGTACTTC	CSVNLAGGHETQYF
TRBV20-1	TRBJ2-3	.	13	TRBD1	TGCAGTGCTGGGACAGGGGAGGACGATACGCAGTATTTT	CSAGTGEDDTQYF
TRBV20-1	TRBJ1-5	.	12	.	TGCAGTGCTGCCAGCGGGAATCAGCCCCAGCATTTT	CSAASGNQPQHF
TRBV25-1	TRBJ2-2	.	14	TRBD2	TGTGCCAGTGAGCGGGAGACGAACACCGGGGAGCTGTTTTTT	CASERETNTGELFF
TRBV2	TRBJ2-1	.	14	TRBD1	TGTGCCAGCAGTGTAACAGGGGGGTTCAATGAGCAGTTCTTC	CASSVTGGFNEQFF
TRBV20-1	TRBJ2-3	.	13	TRBD2	TGCAGTGCCCGGACTAGCTCTTCAGATACGCAGTATTTT	CSARTSSSDTQYF
TRBV2	TRBJ2-5	.	14	TRBD2	TGTGCCAGCAGTGAAACAACTAGCGGGGAGACCCAGTACTTC	CASSETTSGETQYF
TRBV23-1	TRBJ1-4	.	17	.	TGCGCCAGCAGTCATCCCCTTGAGGGGGGCCTTAGCCAAAAACTGTTTTTT	CASSHPLEGGLSQKLFF
TRBV3-1	TRBJ1-3	once	17	.	TGTGCCAGCAGCCAATTCCCGGGGAGAAGCTCTGGAAACACCATATATTTT	CASSQFPGRSSGNTIYF
TRBV27	TRBJ2-6	.	15	.	TGTGCCAGCAGTTTAAACAGGGCTGGGGCCAACGTCCTGACTTTC	CASSLNRAGANVLTF
TRBV7-9	TRBJ1-1	.	14	.	TGTGCCAGCAGCCCTCTCGACAAGAACACTGAAGCTTTCTTT	CASSPLDKNTEAFF
TRBV20-1	TRBJ1-2	.	15	TRBD1	TGCAGTGCTAGAGTCGGACAGGGATACGGCTATGGCTACACCTTC	CSARVGQGYGYGYTF
TRBV30	TRBJ1-2	.	15	.	TGTGCCTGGAGTAAAGGTATAGGGGATGTCTATGGCTACACCTTC	CAWSKGIGDVYGYTF
TRBV29-1	TRBJ2-7	once	14	TRBD1	TGCAGCGTTGTGAATGTTGGGACAGGGGGCGAGCAGTACTTC	CSVVNVGTGGEQYF
TRBV20-1	TRBJ2-5	.	14	TRBD1	TGCAGTGCTATCCCCGGGACAGGGGCAAAGACCCAGTACTTC	CSAIPGTGAKTQYF
TRBV20-1	TRBJ2-3	.	10	.	TGCAGTGCTAGAGTTCATACGCAGTATTTT	CSARVHTQYF
TRBV6-2/TRBV6-3	TRBJ2-6	.	15	.	TGTGCCAGCACGAGCAGTCACTCTGGGGCCAACGTCCTGACTTTC	CASTSSHSGANVLTF
TRBV7-2	TRBJ2-7	once	14	TRBD2	TGTGCCAGCAGCCGACTAGCGGACTCGGGAGAGCAGTACTTC	CASSRLADSGEQYF
TRBV24-1	TRBJ1-5	.	14	TRBD1	TGTGCCACCAGTGTCCGGGACAGTGATCAGCCCCAGCATTTT	CATSVRDSDQPQHF
TRBV6-2/TRBV6-3	TRBJ2-1	.	12	.	TGTGCCAGCAGTCGACAGAACAATGAGCAGTTCTTC	CASSRQNNEQFF
TRBV29-1	TRBJ2-1	.	14	TRBD1	TGCAGCGTTGCACGCACAGGGGGTAACAATGAGCAGTTCTTC	CSVARTGGNNEQFF
TRBV20-1	TRBJ2-3	.	14	TRBD1	TGCAGTGCCCTCCGGCCGACAGGGACCGATACGCAGTATTTT	CSALRPTGTDTQYF
TRBV14	TRBJ2-7	.	13	.	TGTGCCAGCAGCCAAACTAACTCCTACGAGCAGTACTTC	CASSQTNSYEQYF
TRBV7-9	TRBJ2-7	.	15	.	TGTGCCAGCAGCCACACGGCGACTGGCACCTACGAGCAGTACTTC	CASSHTATGTYEQYF
TRBV20-1	TRBJ2-3	.	15	TRBD2	TGCAGTGCTAGAGAGGGAGCGGGAAACACAGATACGCAGTATTTT	CSAREGAGNTDTQYF
TRBV11-3	TRBJ2-3	.	16	TRBD2	TGTGCCAGCAGCTCGCGGACTAGCGGGGAGACAGATACGCAGTATTTT	CASSSRTSGETDTQYF
TRBV9	TRBJ2-7	once	16	TRBD2	TGTGCCAGCAGCCCCTCGACTAGCGGTGAATCCTACGAGCAGTACTTC	CASSPSTSGESYEQYF
TRBV5-4	TRBJ2-5	few	13	.	TGTGCCAGCAGCTTGGGACTAGGAGAGACCCAGTACTTC	CASSLGLGETQYF
TRBV6-5	TRBJ1-2	.	12	.	TGTGCCAGCAGTATGGAGGGGGATGGCTACACCTTC	CASSMEGDGYTF
TRBV30	TRBJ1-2	.	14	.	TGTGCCTGGAGTCGGACCCGGACGGTCTATGGCTACACCTTC	CAWSRTRTVYGYTF
TRBV20-1	TRBJ2-3	.	12	.	TGCAGTGCTGAATCCAGCACAGATACGCAGTATTTT	CSAESSTDTQYF
TRBV27	TRBJ1-4	.	13	.	TGTGCCAGCAGTTATAACGGCGACTCGCAACTGTTTTTT	CASSYNGDSQLFF
TRBV29-1	TRBJ1-2	.	15	.	TGCAGCGTTGAGCGGAGCGCAGGCGGTGAGAATGGCTACACCTTC	CSVERSAGGENGYTF
TRBV7-6	TRBJ1-1	.	14	.	TGTGCCAGCAGCTTATCAGGGGAGGGCACTGAAGCTTTCTTT	CASSLSGEGTEAFF
TRBV24-1	TRBJ2-1	.	16	TRBD2	TGTGCCACCAGTGATTTGGCGGCTAGCGGGAGGAATGAGCAGTTCTTC	CATSDLAASGRNEQFF
TRBV15	TRBJ2-6	.	16	.	TGTGCCACCAGCAGACCCGGACTCTCTGGGGCCAACGTCCTGACTTTC	CATSRPGLSGANVLTF
TRBV3-1	TRBJ2-1	.	15	TRBD2	TGTGCCAGCAGCCGGAGGGCTAGCGGCTACAATGAGCAGTTCTTC	CASSRRASGYNEQFF
TRBV7-2	TRBJ2-3	.	16	TRBD2	TGTGCCAGCAGCCTCGTACTAGCGGGAGGTACAGATACGCAGTATTTT	CASSLVLAGGTDTQYF
TRBV30	TRBJ1-4	.	14	.	TGTGCCTGGAGTGTACGGGGGGTGACGGAGAAACTGTTTTTT	CAWSVRGVTEKLFF
TRBV12-3/TRBV12-4	TRBJ2-5	.	12	.	TGTGCCAGCAGTTTCGCACAAGAGACCCAGTACTTC	CASSFAQETQYF
TRBV3-1	TRBJ2-4	.	14	.	TGTGCCAGCAGCCAATCCGGCAGTACAAACATTCAGTACTTC	CASSQSGSTNIQYF
TRBV24-1	TRBJ1-5	once	13	.	TGTGCCACCAGTGAAGAGAGGGGGCAGCCCCAGCATTTT	CATSEERGQPQHF
TRBV27	TRBJ2-3	.	14	.	TGTGCCAGCAGTTTGGGTCGGTACACAGATACGCAGTATTTT	CASSLGRYTDTQYF
TRBV15	TRBJ1-5	.	16	.	TGTGCCACCAGCAGAGAGGGTCTTGGCAGCAATCAGCCCCAGCATTTT	CATSREGLGSNQPQHF
TRBV12-3/TRBV12-4	TRBJ2-7	.	15	TRBD2	TGTGCCAGCAGTCGCGCGGGAGGGCTCCCCTACGAGCAGTACTTC	CASSRAGGLPYEQYF
TRBV6-5	TRBJ2-1	.	16	.	TGTGCCAGCAGTTACCCCCTCGGGGGACATTTCAATGAGCAGTTCTTC	CASSYPLGGHFNEQFF
TRBV30	TRBJ1-5	once	17	.	TGTGCCTGGAGTGTGGGAAGGGGCGGACCATGGGATCAGCCCCAGCATTTT	CAWSVGRGGPWDQPQHF
TRBV7-2	TRBJ2-7	.	13	TRBD2	TGTGCCAGCAGGGGGGCGGGAGGCCACGAGCAGTACTTC	CASRGAGGHEQYF
TRBV3-1	TRBJ1-2	.	15	.	TGTGCCAGCAGTCTCGAAAGTGTCAGGGACTATGGCTACACCTTC	CASSLESVRDYGYTF
TRBV29-1	TRBJ1-2	.	15	.	TGCAGCGTCGAGCCGGGACTTACCTTTAACTATGGCTACACCTTC	CSVEPGLTFNYGYTF
TRBV3-1	TRBJ2-3	.	13	.	TGTGCCAGCAGCCAATCTTCGGGTGATACGCAGTATTTT	CASSQSSGDTQYF
TRBV4-3	TRBJ2-7	.	15	.	TGCGCCAGCAGCGAAGAGTGGACCTACCGGGGGGAGCAGTACTTC	CASSEEWTYRGEQYF
TRBV9	TRBJ2-1	.	16	.	TGTGCCAGCAGCGTAGGTTGGAGGAGCTCCTACAATGAGCAGTTCTTC	CASSVGWRSSYNEQFF
TRBV24-1	TRBJ2-7	.	15	TRBD1	TGTGCCACCAGTGGACAGGGGCCGGGGTCCTACGAGCAGTACTTC	CATSGQGPGSYEQYF